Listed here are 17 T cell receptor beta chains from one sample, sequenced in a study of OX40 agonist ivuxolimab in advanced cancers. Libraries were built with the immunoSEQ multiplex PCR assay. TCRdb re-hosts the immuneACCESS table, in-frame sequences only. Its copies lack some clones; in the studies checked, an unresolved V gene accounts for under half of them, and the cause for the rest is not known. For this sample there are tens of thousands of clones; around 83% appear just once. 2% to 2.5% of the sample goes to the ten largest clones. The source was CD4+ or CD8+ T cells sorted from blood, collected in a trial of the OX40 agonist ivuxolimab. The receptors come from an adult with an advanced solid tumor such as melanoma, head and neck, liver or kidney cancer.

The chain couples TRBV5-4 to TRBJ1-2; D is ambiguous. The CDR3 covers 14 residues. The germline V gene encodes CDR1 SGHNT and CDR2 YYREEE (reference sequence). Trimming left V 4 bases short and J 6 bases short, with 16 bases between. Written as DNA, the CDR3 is TGTGCCAGCAGCAAACGATCGGGAGTAGATGGCTACACCTTC. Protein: CASSKRSGVDGYTF.

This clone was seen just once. The CDR3 bases are TGCGCCAGCAGCCAAGACTTGTCCCGTCGTGGCGAGCAGTACTTC. Translation: CASSQDLSRRGEQYF. The chain recombines TRBV4-3 with TRBJ2-7; D is undetermined. The germline V and J ends were trimmed by 0 bases and 6 bases, with 15 bases remaining between them. This CDR3 has 15 amino acids. CDR1 is LGHNA and CDR2 is YSLEER in the germline V gene.

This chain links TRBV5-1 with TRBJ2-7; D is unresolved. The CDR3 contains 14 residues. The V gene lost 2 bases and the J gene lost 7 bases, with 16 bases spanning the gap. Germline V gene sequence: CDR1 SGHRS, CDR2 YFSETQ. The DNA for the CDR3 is TGCGCCAGCAGCTTCCGACTTGGGGTGAGGGAGCAGTACTTC. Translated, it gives CASSFRLGVREQYF.

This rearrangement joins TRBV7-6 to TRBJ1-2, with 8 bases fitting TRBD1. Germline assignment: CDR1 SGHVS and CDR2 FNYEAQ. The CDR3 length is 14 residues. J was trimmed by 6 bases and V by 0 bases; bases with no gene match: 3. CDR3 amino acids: CASSLAGRGHGYTF. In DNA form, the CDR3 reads TGTGCCAGCAGCTTAGCAGGCAGGGGGCATGGCTACACCTTC. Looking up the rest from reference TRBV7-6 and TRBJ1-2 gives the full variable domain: GAGVSQSPRYKVTKRGQDVALRCDPISGHVSLYWYRQALGQGPEFLTYFNYEAQQDKSGLPNDRFSAERPEGSISTLTIQRTEQRDSAMYRCASSLAGRGHGYTFGSGTRLTVV.

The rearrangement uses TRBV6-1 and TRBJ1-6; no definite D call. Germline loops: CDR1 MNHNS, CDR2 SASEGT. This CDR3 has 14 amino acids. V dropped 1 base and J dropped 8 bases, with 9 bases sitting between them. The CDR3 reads CASSEVNGDSPLHF. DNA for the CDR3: TGTGCCAGCAGTGAAGTCAATGGGGATTCACCCCTCCACTTT.

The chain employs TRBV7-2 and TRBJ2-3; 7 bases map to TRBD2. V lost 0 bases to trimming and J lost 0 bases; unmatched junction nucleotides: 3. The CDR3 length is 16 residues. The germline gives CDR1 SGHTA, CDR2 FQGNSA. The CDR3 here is CASSLAGGYSTDTQYF. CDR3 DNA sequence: TGTGCCAGCAGCTTAGCGGGGGGGTATAGCACAGATACGCAGTATTTT.

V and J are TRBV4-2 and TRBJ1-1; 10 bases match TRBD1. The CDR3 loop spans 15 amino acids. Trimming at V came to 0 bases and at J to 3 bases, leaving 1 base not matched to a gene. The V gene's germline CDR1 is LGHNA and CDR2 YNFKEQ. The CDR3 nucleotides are TGTGCCAGCAGCCAAGAAGACAGGGGGCACACTGAAGCTTTCTTT. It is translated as CASSQEDRGHTEAFF.

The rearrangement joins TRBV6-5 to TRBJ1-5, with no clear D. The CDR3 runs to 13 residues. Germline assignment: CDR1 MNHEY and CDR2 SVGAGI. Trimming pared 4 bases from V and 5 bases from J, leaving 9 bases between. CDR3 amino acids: CASSFRLDQPQHF. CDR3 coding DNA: TGTGCCAGCAGTTTCAGACTAGATCAGCCCCAGCATTTT.

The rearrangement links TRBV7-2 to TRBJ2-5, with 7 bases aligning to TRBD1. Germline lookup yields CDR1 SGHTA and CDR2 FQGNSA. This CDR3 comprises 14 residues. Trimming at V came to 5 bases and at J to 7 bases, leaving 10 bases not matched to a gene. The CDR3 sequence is CASSPDRRLGTQYF. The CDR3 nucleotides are TGTGCCAGCAGCCCGGACAGGAGGTTGGGGACCCAGTACTTC.

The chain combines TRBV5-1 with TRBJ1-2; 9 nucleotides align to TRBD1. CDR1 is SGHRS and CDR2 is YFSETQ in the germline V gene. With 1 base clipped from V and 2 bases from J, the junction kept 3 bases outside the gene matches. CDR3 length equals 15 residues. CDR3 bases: TGCGCCAGCAGCTTGAGGACAGGGGAGAACTATGGCTACACCTTC. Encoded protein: CASSLRTGENYGYTF. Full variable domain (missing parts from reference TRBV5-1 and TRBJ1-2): KAGVTQTPRYLIKTRGQQVTLSCSPISGHRSVSWYQQTPGQGLQFLFEYFSETQRNKGNFPGRFSGRQFSNSRSEMNVSTLELGDSALYLCASSLRTGENYGYTFGSGTRLTVV.

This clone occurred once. Here the CDR3 reads CASSLLGQPQHF. DNA of the CDR3: TGTGCCAGCAGTTTATTGGGTCAGCCCCAGCATTTT. The genes are TRBV27 and TRBJ1-5; D call uncertain. CDR1 is MNHEY, CDR2 SMNVEV, per germline (reference sequence). The CDR3 consists of 12 residues. Trimming removed 1 base from V and 6 bases from J, with 4 bases in between.

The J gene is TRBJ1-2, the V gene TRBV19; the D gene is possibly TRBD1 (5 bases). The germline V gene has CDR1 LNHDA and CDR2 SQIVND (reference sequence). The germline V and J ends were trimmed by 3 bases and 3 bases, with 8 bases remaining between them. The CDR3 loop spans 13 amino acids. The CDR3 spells CASSIDSYYGYTF. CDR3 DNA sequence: TGTGCCAGTAGTATTGACAGTTACTATGGCTACACCTTC.

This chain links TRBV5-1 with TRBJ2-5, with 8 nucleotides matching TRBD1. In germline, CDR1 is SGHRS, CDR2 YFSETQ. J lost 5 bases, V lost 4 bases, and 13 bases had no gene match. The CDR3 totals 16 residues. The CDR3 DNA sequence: TGCGCCAGCAGCCGTTTAGGACAGGGAGGCTCGGAGACCCAGTACTTC. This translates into CASSRLGQGGSETQYF. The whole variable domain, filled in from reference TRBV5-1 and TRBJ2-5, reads KAGVTQTPRYLIKTRGQQVTLSCSPISGHRSVSWYQQTPGQGLQFLFEYFSETQRNKGNFPGRFSGRQFSNSRSEMNVSTLELGDSALYLCASSRLGQGGSETQYFGPGTRLLVL.

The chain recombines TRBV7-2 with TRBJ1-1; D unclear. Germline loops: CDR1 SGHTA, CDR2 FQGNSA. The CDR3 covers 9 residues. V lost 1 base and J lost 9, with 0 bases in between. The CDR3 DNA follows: TGTGCCAGCAGCTTAGAAGCTTTCTTT. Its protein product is CASSLEAFF.

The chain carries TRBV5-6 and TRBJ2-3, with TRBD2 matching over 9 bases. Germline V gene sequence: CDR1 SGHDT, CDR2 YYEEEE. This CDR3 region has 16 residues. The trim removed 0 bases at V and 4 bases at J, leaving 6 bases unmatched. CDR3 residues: CASSLGGGGAADTQYF. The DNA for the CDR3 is TGTGCCAGCAGCTTGGGTGGCGGGGGGGCCGCAGATACGCAGTATTTT.

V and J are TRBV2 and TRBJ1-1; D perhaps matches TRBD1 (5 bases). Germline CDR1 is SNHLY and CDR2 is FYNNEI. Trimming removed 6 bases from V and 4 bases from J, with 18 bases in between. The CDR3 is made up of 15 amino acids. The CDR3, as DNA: TGTGCCAGCAGGCTTAGACAGTCTCTGAGCACTGAAGCTTTCTTT. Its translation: CASRLRQSLSTEAFF.

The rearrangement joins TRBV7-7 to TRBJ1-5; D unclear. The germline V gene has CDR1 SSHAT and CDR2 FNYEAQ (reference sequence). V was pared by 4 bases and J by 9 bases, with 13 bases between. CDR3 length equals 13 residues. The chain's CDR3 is CASSSGPFWPQHF. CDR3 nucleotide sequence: TGTGCCAGCAGCTCCGGACCGTTTTGGCCCCAGCATTTT.